The clone carrying this T cell receptor beta chain was recorded only once. This CDR3 has 13 amino acids. CDR1 is MNHEY and CDR2 is SMNVEV in the germline V gene (reference sequence). V was pared by 7 bases and J by 0 bases, with 8 bases between. The cohort excluded patients with autoimmune disease history or systemic immunosuppression. This record comes from a study of OX40 agonist ivuxolimab in advanced cancers. The assay was immunoSEQ multiplex PCR, and TCRdb's table has in-frame clones only and misses some. Altogether tens of thousands of clones are present, more than 80% being singletons, with the ten largest covering roughly 9.8%.

The sample was CD4+ or CD8+ T cells sorted from blood, taken in a trial of the OX40 agonist ivuxolimab. The rearrangement links TRBV27 to TRBJ2-3; D gene unclear. This TCR derives from an adult with an advanced solid tumor such as melanoma, head and neck, liver or kidney cancer. DNA for the CDR3: TGTGCCAGCAACGGCGGTAGCACAGATACGCAGTATTTT. Translated, it gives CASNGGSTDTQYF.